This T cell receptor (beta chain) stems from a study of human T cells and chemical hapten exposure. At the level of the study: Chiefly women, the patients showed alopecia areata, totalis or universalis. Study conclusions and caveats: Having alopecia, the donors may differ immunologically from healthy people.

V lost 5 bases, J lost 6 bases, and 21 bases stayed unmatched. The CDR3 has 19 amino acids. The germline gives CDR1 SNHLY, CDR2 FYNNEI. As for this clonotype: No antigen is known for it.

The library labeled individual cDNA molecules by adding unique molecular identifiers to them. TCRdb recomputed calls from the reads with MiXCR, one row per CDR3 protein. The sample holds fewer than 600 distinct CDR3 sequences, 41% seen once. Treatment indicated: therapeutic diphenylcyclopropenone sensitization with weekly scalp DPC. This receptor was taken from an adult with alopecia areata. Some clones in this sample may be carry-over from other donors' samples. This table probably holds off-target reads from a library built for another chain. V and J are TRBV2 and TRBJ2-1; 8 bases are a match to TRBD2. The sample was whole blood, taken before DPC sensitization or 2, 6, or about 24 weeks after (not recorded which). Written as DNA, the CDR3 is TGTGCCAGCAGTACCGGGCCCTACCCTCCCCTAGCGGGTCCCAATGAGCAGTTCTTC. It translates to CASSTGPYPPLAGPNEQFF.